The clone carrying this T cell receptor beta chain was found once. Stated time point: pretreatment peripheral blood. The source of the sample is a study of PD-L1 blockade in urothelial cancer. About the research overall: Male sex and bladder-origin urothelial cancer characterized about 90% of the 29 patients. Blood samples had a median of roughly 140,000 T cells, just under 85,000 unique TCRs, and clonality more than 0.075.

Germline V gives CDR1 SGHAT, CDR2 FQNNGV. The CDR3 length is 16 residues. V was clipped by 3 bases and J by 7 bases, with 18 bases between them. The assay was immunoSEQ multiplex PCR, and TCRdb's table has in-frame clones only and misses some. The data show tens of thousands of clones, 84% seen once. V gene TRBV11-2 combines with J gene TRBJ1-4; the D gene is possibly TRBD1 (6 bases). The clonotype was recovered from a man between 60 and 70 years old with urothelial cancer. Source: PBMCs, taken around atezolizumab (anti-PD-L1) treatment. CDR3 DNA sequence: TGTGCCAGCAGCTTCCTACAGGGAAGGACCGGTGAAAAACTGTTTTTT. The encoded protein is CASSFLQGRTGEKLFF.